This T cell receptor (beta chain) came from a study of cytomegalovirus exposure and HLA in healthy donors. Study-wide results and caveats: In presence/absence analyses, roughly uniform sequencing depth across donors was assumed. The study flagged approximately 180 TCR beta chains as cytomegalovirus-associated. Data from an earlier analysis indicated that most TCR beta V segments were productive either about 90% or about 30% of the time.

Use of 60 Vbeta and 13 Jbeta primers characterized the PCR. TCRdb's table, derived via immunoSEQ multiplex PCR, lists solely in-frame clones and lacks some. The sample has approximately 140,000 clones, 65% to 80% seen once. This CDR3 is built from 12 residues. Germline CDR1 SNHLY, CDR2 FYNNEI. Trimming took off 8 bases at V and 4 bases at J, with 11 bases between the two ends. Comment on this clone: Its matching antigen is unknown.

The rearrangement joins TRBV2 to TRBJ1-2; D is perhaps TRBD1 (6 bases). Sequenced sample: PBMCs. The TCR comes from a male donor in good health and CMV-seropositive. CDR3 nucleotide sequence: TGTGCCAGCGGGCAAGGGGGCTATGGCTACACCTTC. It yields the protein CASGQGGYGYTF.